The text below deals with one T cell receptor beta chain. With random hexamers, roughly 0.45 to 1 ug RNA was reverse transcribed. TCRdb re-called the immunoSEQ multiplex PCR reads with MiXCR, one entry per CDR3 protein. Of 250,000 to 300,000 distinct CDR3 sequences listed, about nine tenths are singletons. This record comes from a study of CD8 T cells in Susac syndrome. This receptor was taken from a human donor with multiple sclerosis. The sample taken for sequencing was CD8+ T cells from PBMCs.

Written as DNA, the CDR3 is TGTGCCAGCAGCTTGGAAGGACAGGGGCTAAAAAACATTCAGTACTTC. Encoded protein: CASSLEGQGLKNIQYF. This chain connects TRBV5-4 to TRBJ2-4, with TRBD1 matching 9 bases. The V and J ends lost 0 bases and 4 bases, in that order; junction bases with no gene match: 5. The germline gives CDR1 SGHNT, CDR2 YYREEE (reference sequence). The CDR3 has 16 residues.